These 4 T cell receptor beta chains were all obtained from the same sample, sequenced in a study of blood T cells in healthy people across ages. Combining a sample-barcoded 5' primer with a J-beta primer mix, a second PCR ran for about 7 to 11 cycles. Each CDR3 protein gets one entry after TCRdb re-called the 5' RACE reads with MiXCR. The sample shows 650,000 or so distinct CDR3 sequences, approximately 52% of them seen only once. The sequenced sample was blood. The receptors here all came from a woman over 75 in good health.

This clonotype was counted a single time. This chain uses TRBV21-1 with TRBJ1-2; whether TRBD1, the table's D call, matches the DNA was not checked. TRBV21-1 is classified as a pseudogene. The CDR3 length is 15 residues. The DNA of the CDR3 is TGTGCCAGCAGCAAAGGGATAACAGGCAACTATGGCTACACCTTC. Translating it yields CASSKGITGNYGYTF.

The CDR3 sequence is CASSLGGGLRETQYF. CDR3 nucleotides: TGTGCCAGCAGCTTAGGGGGGGGGCTAAGAGAGACCCAGTACTTC. The V call is TRBV5-4, the J call TRBJ2-4; weak D call: TRBD2 (7 bases). The J call may be incorrect, as the DNA end agrees better with TRBJ2-5. Germline V gene lookup returns CDR1 SGHNT and CDR2 YYREEE (reference sequence). This CDR3 contains 15 residues.

The V and J genes are TRBV29-1 and TRBJ2-1, with D possibly being TRBD1 (6 bases). Germline V gives CDR1 SQVTM, CDR2 ANQGSEA. V was trimmed by 4 bases and J by 3 bases, leaving 13 bases between them. CDR3 length equals 14 residues. CDR3 residues: CSVAGRGSYNEQFF. CDR3 coding DNA: TGCAGCGTTGCTGGCAGGGGAAGCTACAATGAGCAGTTCTTC.

Note on this clonotype: This may stem from a read error, because a much larger clone lies one nucleotide away. The chain has TRBV4-2 and TRBJ2-1; D uncertain. Trimming took 3 bases from V and 6 from J, leaving 18 bases between them. Germline CDR1 and CDR2: LGHNA and YNFKEQ. The CDR3 runs 16 residues. This chain's CDR3 is CASSHGRVMAGNEQFF. CDR3 DNA: TGTGCCAGCAGCCACGGAAGGGTCATGGCCGGCAATGAGCAGTTCTTC.